The 27 T cell receptor beta chains presented below share a single source sample, sequenced in a study of CD8 T cell repertoires and HIV-1 epitope variants. The table came from immunoSEQ multiplex PCR; TCRdb's copy has only in-frame clones and leaves some out. The table shows about 90,000 clones, with approximately 70% occurring only once. What was sequenced was uncultured baseline CD8+ T cells from peripheral blood mononuclear cells (PBMCs). The receptor source for this set is a male donor with HIV.

This chain connects TRBV19 to TRBJ2-5; no clear D. Trimming left V 1 base short and J 10 bases short, with 10 bases between. CDR3 length: 12 amino acids. Germline-derived CDR1 and CDR2 are LNHDA and SQIVND (reference sequence). CDR3 nucleotide sequence: TGTGCCAGTAGTATAGGCAACGAAGGCCAGTACTTC. Encoded protein: CASSIGNEGQYF.

The J gene is TRBJ2-1, the V gene TRBV4-3; possibly TRBD2 for D (5 bases). The V and J ends lost 0 bases and 11 bases respectively, with 11 bases between them. Looked up from germline, CDR1 is LGHNA and CDR2 is YSLEER. The CDR3 is made up of 13 amino acids. The CDR3 DNA follows: TGCGCCAGCAGCCAAGATGGGGAGACTAAGCAGTTCTTC. It yields the protein CASSQDGETKQFF.

The chain carries TRBV5-3 and TRBJ2-3; TRBD2 agrees at 9 bases. TRBV5-3 is recorded as an ORF, its role being uncertain. CDR3 size: 15 residues. The V gene end was trimmed by 3 bases and the J gene end by 1 base; junction bases not matched to a gene: 3. CDR3 bases: TGTGCCAGAAGCTCCGAGCGGGGGGGCACAGATACGCAGTATTTT. It translates to CARSSERGGTDTQYF.

V is TRBV6-5 and J is TRBJ2-7, with D possibly being TRBD1 (6 bases). V lost 2 bases, J lost 3 bases, and 11 bases lay in between. Germline V lookup: CDR1 MNHEY, CDR2 SVGAGI. This CDR3 region has 14 residues. The CDR3 here is CASSYGVRGYEQYF. CDR3 coding DNA: TGTGCCAGCAGTTACGGGGTCAGGGGCTACGAGCAGTACTTC.

The J gene is TRBJ1-1, the V gene TRBV5-1; D is unclear. From germline, CDR1 is SGHRS and CDR2 YFSETQ. CDR3 length: 13 amino acids. V lost 4 bases, J lost 6 bases, and 13 bases lay in between. In nucleotides, the CDR3 is TGCGCCAGCAGCGACCCCCGAACGGCTGAAGCTTTCTTT. It yields the protein CASSDPRTAEAFF. The full variable domain, in which reference TRBV5-1 and TRBJ1-1 provide the parts outside the CDR3, is KAGVTQTPRYLIKTRGQQVTLSCSPISGHRSVSWYQQTPGQGLQFLFEYFSETQRNKGNFPGRFSGRQFSNSRSEMNVSTLELGDSALYLCASSDPRTAEAFFGQGTRLTVV.

This clone has a handful of counts. Other DNA sequences of this sample code for an identical CDR3. The chain has TRBV5-6 and TRBJ1-5; TRBD1 might be the D (6 bases). V lost 0 bases to trimming and J lost 2 bases, with 12 bases between them. The CDR3 consists of 16 residues. CDR1 and CDR2 from the germline V gene are SGHDT and YYEEEE. The CDR3: CASSLGGGAGNQPQHF. The CDR3 DNA reads as TGTGCCAGCAGCTTGGGTGGGGGGGCAGGCAATCAGCCCCAGCATTTT.

This chain links TRBV5-8 with TRBJ2-1; TRBD2 matches at 14 bases. Germline assignment: CDR1 SGHTS and CDR2 YDEGEE. The CDR3 covers 15 residues. Trimming cost V 4 bases and J 7 bases; bases outside gene matches: 4. The CDR3 protein is CASSRGTSGGNEQFF. CDR3 sequence (DNA): TGTGCCAGCAGCCGAGGGACTAGCGGGGGAAATGAGCAGTTCTTC.

The rearrangement uses TRBV12-5 and TRBJ2-2; D gene unclear. Trimming stripped 1 base from V and 7 bases from J, with 4 bases between. CDR1 is LGHNT, CDR2 FRNRAP, per germline. This CDR3 comprises 12 residues. CDR3 in DNA: TGTGCTAGTGGTTTGGGGATCGGGGAGCTGTTTTTT. Translation gives CASGLGIGELFF.

In this sample, this clone turned up a few times. V usage is TRBV7-6 and J usage is TRBJ2-7, with 7 positions matching TRBD1. V was pared by 0 bases and J by 0 bases, with 5 bases of the junction left unmatched. CDR1 is SGHVS, CDR2 FNYEAQ, per germline. The CDR3 has 16 residues. The CDR3 reads CASSLAGTASSYEQYF. CDR3 nucleotides: TGTGCCAGCAGCTTAGCCGGGACAGCCAGCTCCTACGAGCAGTACTTC.

The chain employs TRBV5-1 and TRBJ1-4, with 7 bases lining up with TRBD1. The germline V gene encodes CDR1 SGHRS and CDR2 YFSETQ. The ends lost 4 bases at V and 4 bases at J; junction bases unmatched: 4. This CDR3 has 14 residues. CDR3 bases: TGCGCCAGCAGCCTGGGACAGAGTAATGAAAAACTGTTTTTT. Encoded protein: CASSLGQSNEKLFF. The variable domain in full, with the rest retrieved from reference TRBV5-1 and TRBJ1-4, is KAGVTQTPRYLIKTRGQQVTLSCSPISGHRSVSWYQQTPGQGLQFLFEYFSETQRNKGNFPGRFSGRQFSNSRSEMNVSTLELGDSALYLCASSLGQSNEKLFFGSGTQLSVL.

The rearrangement uses TRBV29-1 and TRBJ1-2; a possible D gene is TRBD1 (5 bases). V gave up 8 bases and J gave up 5 bases, with 15 bases separating them. CDR1 is SQVTM, CDR2 ANQGSEA, per germline. The CDR3 spans 12 residues. CDR3 protein: CSSDAGGYGYTF. In DNA form, the CDR3 reads TGCAGCTCCGATGCCGGGGGATATGGCTACACCTTC. Full variable domain (rest looked up from reference TRBV29-1 and TRBJ1-2): SAVISQKPSRDICQRGTSLTIQCQVDSQVTMMFWYRQQPGQSLTLIATANQGSEATYESGFVIDKFPISRPNLTFSTLTVSNMSPEDSSIYLCSSDAGGYGYTFGSGTRLTVV.

The rearrangement joins TRBV10-3 to TRBJ1-5, with D unresolved. Trimming cost V 5 bases and J 6 bases, with 17 bases left between them. CDR1 is ENHRY and CDR2 is SYGVKD in the germline V gene. This CDR3 region has 15 residues. The CDR3 sequence: CAISLDGALSQPQHF. The CDR3 nucleotides read TGTGCCATCAGTCTGGACGGAGCGCTAAGTCAGCCCCAGCATTTT.

This clone was observed once. V is TRBV7-2 and J is TRBJ2-5, with 11 bases aligning to TRBD2. CDR3 length: 16 residues. Per germline, CDR1 SGHTA and CDR2 FQGNSA. V gave up 6 bases and J gave up 4 bases; unmatched junction bases: 10. CDR3 sequence: CASRRTSGGLGETQYF. The CDR3 coding sequence is TGTGCCAGCAGGCGTACTAGCGGGGGCCTGGGAGAGACCCAGTACTTC.

The CDR3 region has the DNA TGTGCCAGCAGTCCCTACGGACAGACCAATTCACCCCTCCACTTT. It encodes CASSPYGQTNSPLHF. The chain has TRBV28 and TRBJ1-6, with a possible D match to TRBD1 (6 bases). Germline V CDR1 and CDR2: MDHEN, SYDVKM. The CDR3 contains 15 residues. The V gene lost 5 bases and the J gene lost 7 bases, with 15 bases spanning the gap.

The rearrangement joins TRBV19 to TRBJ1-1; no clear D gene. This CDR3 spans 14 amino acids. Germline-derived CDR1 and CDR2 are LNHDA and SQIVND (reference sequence). Trimming pared 5 bases from V and 1 base from J, leaving 11 bases between. The CDR3, as DNA: TGTGCCAGTAGTGCAAAGGCAGGGAACACTGAAGCTTTCTTT. Residues: CASSAKAGNTEAFF.

The chain joins TRBV15 to TRBJ2-1; a possible D gene is TRBD2 (6 bases). The CDR3 runs to 15 residues. V lost 3 bases, J lost 10 bases, and 19 bases lay in between. Germline loops: CDR1 LNHNV, CDR2 YYDKDF (reference sequence). The CDR3 here is CATSSLREVTREQFF. In DNA, the CDR3 is TGTGCCACCAGCAGTTTAAGGGAGGTCACGAGGGAGCAGTTCTTC.

The chain couples TRBV7-6 to TRBJ2-7, with 7 bases identical to TRBD1. CDR3 length: 15 residues. Germline CDR1 is SGHVS and CDR2 is FNYEAQ. Losses at the gene ends were 0 bases for V and 9 bases for J; bases not matched to a gene: 11. CDR3 protein: CASSLAGGPTTTQYF. As DNA, the CDR3 is TGTGCCAGCAGCTTAGCAGGGGGCCCTACTACGACGCAGTACTTC.

This clone occurred once. The J gene is TRBJ2-7, the V gene TRBV4-2, with D possibly matching TRBD2 (6 bases). The CDR3 is made up of 15 amino acids. Germline V lookup: CDR1 LGHNA, CDR2 YNFKEQ. V gave up 0 bases and J gave up 2 bases, with 11 bases separating them. The chain's CDR3 is CASSQDGGQPYEQYF. CDR3 nucleotide sequence: TGTGCCAGCAGCCAAGACGGAGGGCAGCCCTACGAGCAGTACTTC.

This clone was picked up many times. The chain is built from TRBV19 and TRBJ1-1; TRBD1 aligns across 8 bases. V lost 6 bases, J lost 1 base, and 4 bases stayed unmatched. From germline, CDR1 is LNHDA and CDR2 SQIVND (reference sequence). The CDR3 totals 14 residues. The DNA for the CDR3 is TGTGCCAGTAGGACAGGGGTGCGGAACACTGAAGCTTTCTTT. It specifies CASRTGVRNTEAFF.

The CDR3 DNA follows: TGTGCCAGCAGCCGGGGAGGGAGCACTGAAGCTTTCTTT. Translated, it gives CASSRGGSTEAFF. This chain links TRBV7-3 with TRBJ1-1; D gene ambiguous. V lost 5 bases, J lost 4 bases, and 11 bases lay in between. The germline V gene has CDR1 SGHTA and CDR2 FQGTGA. The CDR3 contains 13 residues.

The chain couples TRBV9 to TRBJ2-1; 13 bases fit TRBD2. The trim removed 4 bases at V and 4 bases at J, leaving 5 bases unmatched. Germline CDR1 is SGDLS and CDR2 is YYNGEE. This CDR3 comprises 16 residues. The CDR3 here is CASSPRLAGGYNEQFF. CDR3 sequence (DNA): TGTGCCAGCAGCCCGAGACTAGCGGGGGGATACAATGAGCAGTTCTTC.

The genes are TRBV28 and TRBJ1-2; D gene unclear. CDR3 length: 12 amino acids. V was trimmed by 5 bases and J by 5 bases, leaving 9 bases between them. Germline assignment: CDR1 MDHEN and CDR2 SYDVKM. The CDR3, as DNA: TGTGCCAGCAGTCCGGACTGGTATGGCTACACCTTC. It encodes CASSPDWYGYTF.

V and J are TRBV18 and TRBJ2-7; a weak D match, TRBD1 (5 bases). Trimming removed 1 base at V and 5 bases at J, with 15 bases between. This CDR3 is 15 amino acids long. Germline CDR1 KGHSH, CDR2 LQKENI. CDR3 sequence: CASSPQGKLMDEQYF. DNA for the CDR3: TGTGCCAGCTCACCACAGGGGAAATTAATGGACGAGCAGTACTTC.

This clone showed up just a few times. J is TRBJ1-2 and V is TRBV6-5, with D perhaps TRBD1 (6 bases). This CDR3 region has 13 residues. Germline CDR1 MNHEY, CDR2 SVGAGI. V was cut by 5 bases and J by 4 bases, with 11 bases left in between. The CDR3 DNA follows: TGTGCCAGCAGTGTGGACAGAGTCTATGGCTACACCTTC. Its protein is CASSVDRVYGYTF.

V usage is TRBV5-6 and J usage is TRBJ2-5; 7 nucleotides agree with TRBD2. This CDR3 comprises 14 residues. Trimming at V came to 3 bases and at J to 4 bases, leaving 6 bases not matched to a gene. CDR1 and CDR2 (germline): SGHDT, YYEEEE. In DNA, the CDR3 is TGTGCCAGCAGCTCATGGGGGAGGGTAGAGACCCAGTACTTC. Protein: CASSSWGRVETQYF.

The chain has TRBV7-2 and TRBJ1-1; the D is unclear. This CDR3 is built from 13 residues. V was cut by 2 bases and J by 0 bases, with 4 bases left in between. Germline CDR1 SGHTA, CDR2 FQGNSA. CDR3 sequence: CASSLFLNTEAFF. The DNA of the CDR3 is TGTGCCAGCAGCTTATTCCTGAACACTGAAGCTTTCTTT. Variable domain in full (rest from reference TRBV7-2 and TRBJ1-1): GAGVSQSPSNKVTEKGKDVELRCDPISGHTALYWYRQSLGQGLEFLIYFQGNSAPDKSGLPSDRFSAERTGGSVSTLTIQRTQQEDSAVYLCASSLFLNTEAFFGQGTRLTVV.

The rearrangement links TRBV6-5 to TRBJ1-2, with D tentatively TRBD1 (5 bases). The germline gives CDR1 MNHEY, CDR2 SVGAGI. The CDR3 runs 13 residues. Trimming took 1 base from V and 7 from J, leaving 10 bases between them. In DNA, the CDR3 is TGTGCCAGCAGTTACTTCCGGGACGGTGGCTACACCTTC. This encodes CASSYFRDGGYTF.